This entry is about one T cell receptor (beta chain). CDR1 is MNHNS, CDR2 SASEGT, per germline. V lost 5 bases to trimming and J lost 8 bases, with 15 bases between them. The CDR3 is made up of 13 amino acids. The entry originates in a study of blood T cell repertoires in COVID-19. Methods used by the authors: Estimates of nucleated cell counts were drawn from the amplification of reference gene primers. The protocol was immunoSEQ multiplex PCR, while the TCRdb copy is restricted to in-frame clones and leaves out a portion. The V and J calls and clone size were taken over from that table, and D and trimming were inferred from the DNA. This repertoire shows 95,000 to 150,000 clones, 80% to 90% found once; its top ten account for roughly 1%.

Source material: peripheral blood. This TCR derives from a woman aged 45-60 years with active or convalescent COVID-19. This chain uses TRBV6-1 with TRBJ1-2; D is possibly TRBD1 (6 bases). The CDR3 spells CASSPGVIVGYTF. In DNA, the CDR3 is TGTGCCAGCAGTCCAGGGGTTATAGTGGGCTACACCTTC.